Listed here are 12 T cell receptor beta chains from one sample, sequenced in a study of blood T cell repertoires in COVID-19. Libraries were prepared by immunoSEQ multiplex PCR; TCRdb keeps only in-frame clonotypes and omits some of them. The table lists roughly 250,000 clones, roughly nine tenths of them singletons. Specimen: PBMCs or T cells enriched from blood (not recorded which). The receptor source for this set is a woman between 18 and 29 years old who had recovered from COVID-19.

CDR3: CASSIGLEVSPLHF. The CDR3 DNA sequence: TGTGCCAGCAGCATCGGCCTCGAGGTTTCACCCCTCCACTTT. The chain recombines TRBV11-2 with TRBJ1-6; D not certain. V gave up 5 bases and J gave up 9 bases, with 14 bases separating them. Germline V gives CDR1 SGHAT, CDR2 FQNNGV. CDR3 length equals 14 residues.

CDR3 bases: TGTGCCAGCAGCCCCGGACAGGGGCACTATGGCTACACCTTC. Amino acids: CASSPGQGHYGYTF. The chain uses TRBV5-8 and TRBJ1-2, with 9 bases that match TRBD1. Germline CDR1 reads SGHTS; CDR2 reads YDEGEE. The length of the CDR3 is 14 residues. The V and J ends lost 4 bases and 3 bases, in that order; junction bases with no gene match: 4.

V gene TRBV27 combines with J gene TRBJ1-6; no clear D. The germline gives CDR1 MNHEY, CDR2 SMNVEV (reference sequence). This CDR3 is 14 amino acids long. Trimming removed 4 bases from V and 8 bases from J, with 12 bases in between. The CDR3 loop reads CASSSLRTYSPLHF. In nucleotides, the CDR3 is TGTGCCAGCAGTTCCCTTCGTACTTATTCACCCCTCCACTTT.

The rearrangement joins TRBV2 to TRBJ1-2; tentatively, D is TRBD1 (5 bases). Deletions cut 5 bases from V and 2 bases from J, with 18 bases between. Germline V gives CDR1 SNHLY, CDR2 FYNNEI. The CDR3 spans 16 residues. CDR3 region: CASSFDSSPKNYGYTF. The DNA for the CDR3 is TGTGCCAGCAGTTTCGACAGTTCTCCCAAAAACTATGGCTACACCTTC.

V usage is TRBV2 and J usage is TRBJ1-3, with D unresolved. The V and J ends lost 2 bases and 1 base respectively, with 12 bases between them. Germline V lookup: CDR1 SNHLY, CDR2 FYNNEI. This CDR3 spans 16 amino acids. CDR3 bases: TGTGCCAGCAGTGAATCATGGCCGAGGTCTGGAAACACCATATATTTT. Protein sequence: CASSESWPRSGNTIYF.

The rearrangement links TRBV19 to TRBJ1-6; 7 bases are a match to TRBD1. Germline CDR1 LNHDA, CDR2 SQIVND (reference sequence). This CDR3 region has 15 residues. J was trimmed by 7 bases and V by 3 bases; bases with no gene match: 6. The CDR3 DNA reads TGTGCCAGTAGTATCTATACAGGGGACAATTCACCCCTCCACTTT. Encoded protein: CASSIYTGDNSPLHF.

J is TRBJ2-5 and V is TRBV6-5; TRBD1 matches 9 bases. With V trimmed by 10 bases and J by 0 bases, 9 bases remained unmatched. There are 15 residues in the CDR3. Germline assignment: CDR1 MNHEY and CDR2 SVGAGI. The CDR3, as DNA: TGTGCCACCATAGGACAGGGGACGTACCAAGAGACCCAGTACTTC. Its translation is CATIGQGTYQETQYF.

This chain links TRBV7-3 with TRBJ2-1, with 10 bases lining up with TRBD2. The length of the CDR3 is 13 residues. The J segment lost 15 bases and the V segment lost 5 bases, leaving 10 bases of the junction unmatched. The V gene's germline CDR1 is SGHTA and CDR2 FQGTGA. This CDR3 is CASSRHKRGGLFF. Here the CDR3 DNA reads TGTGCCAGCAGCCGCCACAAGCGGGGGGGCCTGTTCTTC.

The rearrangement uses TRBV2 and TRBJ1-2; no definite D call. The CDR3 runs 13 residues. Germline V gene data show CDR1 as SNHLY and CDR2 as FYNNEI. Trimming left V 4 bases short and J 4 bases short, with 10 bases between. Here the CDR3 DNA reads TGTGCCAGCAGTGCCCCTGGCCTCTATGGCTACACCTTC. Protein product: CASSAPGLYGYTF.

The CDR3 sequence: CASSILGLRDSYTF. The DNA of the CDR3 is TGTGCCAGTAGTATATTGGGGCTTAGAGATAGCTACACCTTC. V usage is TRBV19 and J usage is TRBJ1-2; tentatively, D is TRBD1 (5 bases). The germline gives CDR1 LNHDA, CDR2 SQIVND (reference sequence). V gave up 2 bases and J gave up 9 bases, with 16 bases separating them. The CDR3 runs 14 residues.

The V and J genes are TRBV5-8 and TRBJ2-1; 8 nucleotides line up with TRBD1. Looked up from germline, CDR1 is SGHTS and CDR2 is YDEGEE. V dropped 0 bases and J dropped 6; count of bases not matched to a gene: 5. The CDR3 contains 15 residues. The CDR3, as DNA: TGTGCCAGCAGCTTGGGACAGGGGATTGTCAATGAGCAGTTCTTC. This translates into CASSLGQGIVNEQFF.

This clone has only one observation. V usage is TRBV27 and J usage is TRBJ1-6; TRBD1 aligns across 9 bases. The CDR3 is 17 amino acids. CDR1 is MNHEY, CDR2 SMNVEV, per germline (reference sequence). Unmatched junction bases numbered 6, after V lost 0 bases and J lost 6 bases. The CDR3 loop reads CASSLSLADRGNSPLHF. CDR3 bases: TGTGCCAGCAGTTTATCTCTCGCGGACAGGGGTAATTCACCCCTCCACTTT.